The 8 T cell receptor beta chains listed next were all sequenced from one sample in a study of post-analysis software for immune sequencing data. General observations from the study: Roughly 5 TRBV segments (TRBV5-6, TRBV5-1 and TRBV20-1 among them) occurred more frequently in patients than in controls.

Sequencing libraries made from TCR beta cDNA carried unique molecular identifiers. TCRdb processed the PCR reads anew with MiXCR; each CDR3 protein has one entry. Of roughly 620,000 distinct CDR3 sequences listed, roughly 40% were seen once; the top ten hold 1.5% to 2%. Their cognate antigens are unknown. Sequencing used blood. The receptors stem from a girl between 10 and 17 years old with multiple sclerosis.

This clonotype was recorded once. V usage is TRBV7-9 and J usage is TRBJ2-3; no clear D. CDR1 is SEHNR and CDR2 is FQNEAQ in the germline V gene (reference sequence). With 5 bases removed from V and 12 bases from J, the gap between germline ends came to 18 bases. The CDR3 covers 13 residues. This chain's CDR3 is CASSPDPTLVQYF. CDR3 coding DNA: TGTGCCAGCAGCCCGGACCCAACCCTAGTCCAGTATTTT. Based on the CDR3 plus reference TRBV7-9 and TRBJ2-3, the full variable domain is DTGVSQNPRHKITKRGQNVTFRCDPISEHNRLYWYRQTLGQGPEFLTYFQNEAQLEKSRLLSDRFSAERPKGSFSTLEIQRTEQGDSAMYLCASSPDPTLVQYFGPGTRLTVL.

The chain combines TRBV7-3 with TRBJ2-7; 8 nucleotides align to TRBD2. The closer fit of TRBJ2-5 to the DNA end suggests the J call may be wrong. CDR1 SGHTA and CDR2 FQGTGA come from the germline V gene. The CDR3 sequence is 15 residues long. The CDR3 sequence is CASSPGTRDWETQYF. Written as DNA, the CDR3 is TGTGCCAGCAGCCCCGGGACTAGAGATTGGGAGACCCAGTACTTC.

The chain has TRBV7-9 and TRBJ2-6, with D unresolved. The CDR3 runs 17 residues. Per the germline V gene, CDR1 is SEHNR and CDR2 is FQNEAQ (reference sequence). The V gene lost 5 bases and the J gene lost 0 bases, with 14 bases spanning the gap. The CDR3, as DNA: TGTGCCAGCAGCCCGAGACTTGTCCGCTCTGGGGCCAACGTCCTGACTTTC. It specifies CASSPRLVRSGANVLTF.

The chain combines TRBV5-1 with TRBJ1-2; no firm D call. CDR3 length equals 15 residues. Germline CDR1 is SGHRS and CDR2 is YFSETQ. V was trimmed by 2 bases and J by 5 bases, leaving 16 bases between them. CDR3 DNA: TGCGCCAGCAGCTTTGGTCAGGCCTGGTGGTATGGCTACACCTTC. Translated, it gives CASSFGQAWWYGYTF.

The table lists this clonotype with a few counts. This chain links TRBV7-9 with TRBJ2-7; 16 positions agree with TRBD2. V trimming: 0 bases; J trimming: 4 bases; junction bases outside the gene matches: 6. This CDR3 has 18 amino acids. Germline V CDR1 and CDR2: SEHNR, FQNEAQ (reference sequence). The CDR3: CASSLAPGLAGGDYEQYF. The CDR3 DNA is TGTGCCAGCAGCTTAGCCCCGGGACTAGCGGGAGGGGATTACGAGCAGTACTTC.

The chain combines TRBV25-1 with TRBJ2-1; 13 bases fit TRBD2. The CDR3 length is 17 residues. With 1 base clipped from V and 6 bases from J, the junction kept 6 bases outside the gene matches. The V gene's germline CDR1 is MGHDK and CDR2 SYGVNS. CDR3 bases: TGTGCCAGCAGTGAATCTCGAGGACTAGCGGGAGTCAATGAGCAGTTCTTC. Its protein product is CASSESRGLAGVNEQFF. The entire variable domain, with the rest obtained from reference TRBV25-1 and TRBJ2-1, is as follows: EADIYQTPRYLVIGTGKKITLECSQTMGHDKMYWYQQDPGMELHLIHYSYGVNSTEKGDLSSESTVSRIRTEHFPLTLESARPSHTSQYLCASSESRGLAGVNEQFFGPGTRLTVL.

The chain uses TRBV13 and TRBJ2-3, with 7 bases identical to TRBD2. The germline V gene has CDR1 PRHDT and CDR2 FYEKMQ (reference sequence). The CDR3 has 14 amino acids. J was trimmed by 3 bases and V by 5 bases; bases with no gene match: 5. DNA for the CDR3: TGTGCCAGCAGCCCCGGGAGGCAGACAGATACGCAGTATTTT. Translated: CASSPGRQTDTQYF.

This sequence joins TRBV14 and TRBJ2-4; D is tentatively TRBD1 or TRBD2 (5 bases each). V was clipped by 4 bases and J by 7 bases, with 23 bases between them. CDR3 size: 17 residues. Looked up from germline, CDR1 is SGHDN and CDR2 is FVKESK. The CDR3 region is CASSRTTGTFPANIQYF. As DNA, the CDR3 is TGTGCCAGCAGCCGGACAACCGGGACCTTCCCTGCGAACATTCAGTACTTC. The whole variable domain, remainder taken from reference TRBV14 and TRBJ2-4, is EAGVTQFPSHSVIEKGQTVTLRCDPISGHDNLYWYRRVMGKEIKFLLHFVKESKQDESGMPNNRFLAERTGGTYSTLKVQPAELEDSGVYFCASSRTTGTFPANIQYFGAGTRLSVL.